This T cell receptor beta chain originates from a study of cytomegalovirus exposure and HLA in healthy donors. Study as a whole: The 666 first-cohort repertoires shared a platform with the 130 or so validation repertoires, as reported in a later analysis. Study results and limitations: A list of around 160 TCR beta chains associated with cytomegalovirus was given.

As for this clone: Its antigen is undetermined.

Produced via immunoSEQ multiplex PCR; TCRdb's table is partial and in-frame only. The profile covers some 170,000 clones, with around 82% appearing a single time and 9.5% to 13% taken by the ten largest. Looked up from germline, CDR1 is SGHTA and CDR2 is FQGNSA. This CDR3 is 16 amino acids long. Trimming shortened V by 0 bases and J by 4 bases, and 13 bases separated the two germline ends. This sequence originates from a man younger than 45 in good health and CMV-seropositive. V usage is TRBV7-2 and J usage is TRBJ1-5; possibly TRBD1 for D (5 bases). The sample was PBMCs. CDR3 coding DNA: TGTGCCAGCAGCTTAGCGGGGAGGGGAGGAAATCAGCCCCAGCATTTT. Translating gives CASSLAGRGGNQPQHF. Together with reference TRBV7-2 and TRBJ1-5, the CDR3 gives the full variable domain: GAGVSQSPSNKVTEKGKDVELRCDPISGHTALYWYRQSLGQGLEFLIYFQGNSAPDKSGLPSDRFSAERTGGSVSTLTIQRTQQEDSAVYLCASSLAGRGGNQPQHFGDGTRLSIL.